The TCR beta chain described here comes from a study of blood T cell repertoires in COVID-19. Overall study: Collection of acute and convalescent COVID-19 samples took place in the United States, Italy and Spain.

Original methodology: Estimated nucleated cell counts came from reference gene primer amplification. Produced via immunoSEQ multiplex PCR; TCRdb's table is partial and in-frame only. V and J calls and clone size follow that table, whereas D and trimming were derived from the DNA. The sample lists fewer than 250,000 clones; approximately 90% were seen once. The CDR3 sequence is 14 residues long. Per the germline V gene, CDR1 is MNHEY and CDR2 is SVGEGT. V lost 2 bases, J lost 0 bases, and 7 bases lay in between. Sequencing was carried out using peripheral blood. This receptor was identified in a man under 40 with acute or convalescent COVID-19. The chain couples TRBV6-2 or TRBV6-3 to TRBJ1-1, with D perhaps TRBD1 (5 bases). The CDR3 sequence: CASSYRGMNTEAFF. CDR3 bases: TGTGCCAGCAGTTACAGGGGTATGAACACTGAAGCTTTCTTT.